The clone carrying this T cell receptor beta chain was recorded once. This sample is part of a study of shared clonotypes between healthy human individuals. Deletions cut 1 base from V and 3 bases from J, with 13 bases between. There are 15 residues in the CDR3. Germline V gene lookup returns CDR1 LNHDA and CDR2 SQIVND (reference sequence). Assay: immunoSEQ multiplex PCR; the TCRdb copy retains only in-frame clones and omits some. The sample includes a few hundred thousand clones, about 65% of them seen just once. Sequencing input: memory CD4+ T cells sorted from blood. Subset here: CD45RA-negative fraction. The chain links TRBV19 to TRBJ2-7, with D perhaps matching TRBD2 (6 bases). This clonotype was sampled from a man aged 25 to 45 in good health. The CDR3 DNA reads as TGTGCCAGTAGTATAGCGGGTAGCGGCGACTACGAGCAGTACTTC. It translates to CASSIAGSGDYEQYF.